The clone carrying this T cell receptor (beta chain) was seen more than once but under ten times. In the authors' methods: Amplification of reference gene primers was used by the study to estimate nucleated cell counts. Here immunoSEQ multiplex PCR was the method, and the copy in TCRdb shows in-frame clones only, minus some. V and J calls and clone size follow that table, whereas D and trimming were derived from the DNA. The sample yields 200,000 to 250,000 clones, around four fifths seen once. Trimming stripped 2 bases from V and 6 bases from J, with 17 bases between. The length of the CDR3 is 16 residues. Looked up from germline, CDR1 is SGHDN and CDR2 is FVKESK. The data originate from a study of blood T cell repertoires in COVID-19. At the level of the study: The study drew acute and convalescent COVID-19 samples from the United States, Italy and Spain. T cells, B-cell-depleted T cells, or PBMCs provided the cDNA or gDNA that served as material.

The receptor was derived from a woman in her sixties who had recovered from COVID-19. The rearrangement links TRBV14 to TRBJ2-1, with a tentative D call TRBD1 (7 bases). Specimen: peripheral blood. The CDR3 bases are TGTGCCAGCAGCCAACTACAGGGGAGGATGGGCAATGAGCAGTTCTTC. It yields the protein CASSQLQGRMGNEQFF.